This T cell receptor beta chain was captured in a study of T-cell memory formation after mild COVID-19. The CDR3 has 15 amino acids. V gave up 1 base and J gave up 5 bases; unmatched junction bases: 8. CDR1 and CDR2 from the germline V gene are MNHNS and SASEGT. TCRdb used MiXCR to reprocess the 5' RACE reads, holding one entry per CDR3 protein. The table shows under 550,000 distinct CDR3 sequences, with about 20% occurring only once. This clonotype was recorded a few times. Sequenced input: PBMCs or a T cell subset sorted from them (not recorded which). The TCR originated in an adult woman who had mild COVID-19 (a few samples of this study predate the infection). Cell type and time point are not known. V is TRBV6-1 and J is TRBJ2-7; TRBD1 aligns across 7 bases. DNA for the CDR3: TGTGCCAGCAGTGAAGGACAGGGTACATCCCACGAGCAGTACTTC. This codes for CASSEGQGTSHEQYF.